The rows below give T cell receptor beta chains drawn from one sample of a study of cytomegalovirus exposure and HLA in healthy donors. TCRdb keeps only in-frame clones here, not all; method: immunoSEQ multiplex PCR. The sample lists roughly 180,000 clones; just under 80% were seen once. The sequenced sample was PBMCs. These receptors came from a female donor in good health and CMV-seronegative. Each CDR3 is given with its conserved first and last residue. The D gene is left open where the match is weak. The listing skips clone size in some rows; elsewhere it reads once, few, many or a size class.

D gene	V gene	clone size	J gene	CDR3 protein	CDR3 DNA
NA	TRBV7-2	few	TRBJ2-3	CASSLQISGSDTQYF	TGTGCCAGCAGCTTACAGATTAGCGGATCAGATACGCAGTATTTT
NA	TRBV15	NA	TRBJ2-7	CATSRARFGSYEQYF	TGTGCCACCAGCAGAGCCAGGTTTGGATCCTACGAGCAGTACTTC
TRBD1	TRBV7-2	NA	TRBJ1-2	CASSLGQGRGGYTF	TGTGCCAGCAGCCTCGGACAGGGAAGGGGCGGCTACACCTTC
NA	TRBV14	NA	TRBJ1-1	CASSFDRNTEAFF	TGTGCCAGCAGCTTCGACAGAAACACTGAAGCTTTCTTT
NA	TRBV19	few	TRBJ2-7	CASGLGGGSYEQYF	TGTGCCAGTGGCCTAGGTGGCGGCTCCTACGAGCAGTACTTC
TRBD1	TRBV18	NA	TRBJ2-1	CASSFLQGAENGQFF	TGTGCCAGCTCATTTCTACAGGGGGCAGAAAATGGGCAGTTCTTC
TRBD1	TRBV2	NA	TRBJ2-2	CASSLQGAGELFF	TGTGCCAGCAGCCTGCAGGGGGCCGGGGAGCTGTTTTTT
TRBD1	TRBV7-2	few	TRBJ2-7	CASSLAVGQTYEQYF	TGTGCCAGCAGCTTAGCGGTGGGACAGACCTACGAGCAGTACTTC
TRBD1	TRBV5-1	NA	TRBJ1-4	CASSLDGQGWEKLFF	TGCGCCAGCAGCTTGGACGGACAGGGTTGGGAAAAACTGTTTTTT
NA	TRBV11-2	NA	TRBJ2-2	CASSLGGVGTGELFF	TGTGCCAGCAGCTTAGGGGGGGTCGGAACCGGGGAGCTGTTTTTT
NA	TRBV7-2	NA	TRBJ2-7	CASSLAGSSYEQYF	TGTGCCAGCAGCCTGGCGGGAAGCTCCTACGAGCAGTACTTC
TRBD1	TRBV4-3	NA	TRBJ1-5	CASSLRRGRDQPQHF	TGCGCCAGCAGCCTCCGGAGGGGGCGCGATCAGCCCCAGCATTTT
TRBD1	TRBV9	NA	TRBJ2-3	CASSETGGRKTDTQYF	TGTGCCAGCAGCGAAACAGGGGGCAGAAAGACAGATACGCAGTATTTT
TRBD2	TRBV7-3	few	TRBJ2-5	CASSSRLAGEGVLETQYF	TGTGCCAGCAGCTCACGACTAGCGGGAGAGGGCGTGTTAGAGACCCAGTACTTC
TRBD1	TRBV19	NA	TRBJ2-6	CASSDRDRGPGANVLTF	TGTGCCAGTAGCGACCGGGACAGGGGGCCTGGGGCCAACGTCCTGACTTTC
NA	TRBV11-2	NA	TRBJ1-6	CASSLQGRGNSPLHF	TGTGCCAGCAGCTTACAGGGCAGGGGTAATTCACCCCTCCACTTT
TRBD1	TRBV10-3	few	TRBJ2-2	CATRDSTNTGELFF	TGTGCCACCAGGGACAGCACGAACACCGGGGAGCTGTTTTTT
NA	TRBV10-3	NA	TRBJ1-6	CAITTALNSPLHF	TGTGCCATCACGACAGCCTTAAATTCACCCCTCCACTTT
TRBD2	TRBV18	NA	TRBJ2-7	CASSPASGGSYEQYF	TGTGCCAGCTCACCAGCTAGCGGGGGATCCTACGAGCAGTACTTC
TRBD1	TRBV4-3	NA	TRBJ2-3	CASSQVAGGYTDTQYF	TGCGCCAGCAGCCAAGTCGCAGGGGGTTACACAGATACGCAGTATTTT
TRBD1	TRBV18	few	TRBJ1-1	CASSRLRTGGNTEAFF	TGTGCCAGCTCACGCCTCCGGACAGGGGGGAACACTGAAGCTTTCTTT
NA	TRBV7-9	NA	TRBJ2-1	CASSRNPRDEQFF	TGTGCCAGCAGTCGGAACCCGAGGGATGAGCAGTTCTTC
NA	TRBV6-5	NA	TRBJ1-1	CASSNTGARTEAFF	TGTGCCAGCAGTAACACAGGTGCTCGGACTGAAGCTTTCTTT
NA	TRBV5-1	NA	TRBJ2-7	CASSLSAGAGYEQYF	TGCGCCAGCAGCTTGTCGGCGGGCGCGGGCTACGAGCAGTACTTC
TRBD2	TRBV7-2	NA	TRBJ2-1	CASSLRLAGGEQFF	TGTGCCAGCAGCTTACGACTAGCGGGGGGTGAGCAGTTCTTC
TRBD1	TRBV10-3	NA	TRBJ1-2	CAISESTTGQDGYTF	TGTGCCATCAGTGAGTCGACAACCGGACAGGATGGCTACACCTTC
TRBD1	TRBV2	few	TRBJ1-5	CASSAQGSGQPQHF	TGTGCCAGCAGCGCACAGGGGTCGGGTCAGCCCCAGCATTTT
NA	TRBV5-4	once	TRBJ1-5	CASSPGRDQPQHF	TGTGCCAGCAGCCCCGGGCGGGATCAGCCCCAGCATTTT
NA	TRBV27	NA	TRBJ2-1	CASSLSGRRYNEQFF	TGTGCCAGCAGTTTATCTGGGAGGCGTTACAATGAGCAGTTCTTC
TRBD2	TRBV6-5	NA	TRBJ2-1	CASSSLAGGTNEQFF	TGTGCCAGCAGTTCACTAGCGGGGGGGACCAATGAGCAGTTCTTC
TRBD2	TRBV5-6	NA	TRBJ2-5	CASSFLGLAGGETQYF	TGTGCCAGCAGCTTCCTGGGACTAGCGGGAGGAGAGACCCAGTACTTC
TRBD2	TRBV7-9	NA	TRBJ2-2	CASSLRRGGLAARELFF	TGTGCCAGCAGCCTCAGACGGGGGGGACTAGCGGCCCGAGAGCTGTTTTTT
NA	TRBV2	NA	TRBJ1-1	CASSPQMNTEAFF	TGTGCCAGCAGCCCCCAGATGAACACTGAAGCTTTCTTT
TRBD1	TRBV6-6	NA	TRBJ1-2	CASSHSRTGLNYGYTF	TGTGCCAGCAGTCACAGTCGGACAGGGCTTAACTATGGCTACACCTTC
NA	TRBV7-9	few	TRBJ2-7	CASSFSRGTFF	TGTGCCAGCAGCTTCTCAAGAGGCACCTTCTTC
TRBD2	TRBV7-2	NA	TRBJ2-5	CASTPMALAGDSETQYF	TGTGCCAGCACCCCGATGGCGTTAGCGGGAGACTCCGAGACCCAGTACTTC
NA	TRBV21-1	NA	TRBJ1-4	CASSLRTGHPRCEKLFF	TGTGCCAGCAGCTTACGTACGGGACATCCGAGGTGCGAAAAACTGTTTTTT
NA	TRBV4-1	NA	TRBJ2-7	CASSQGYRKFTYEQYF	TGCGCCAGCAGCCAAGGATACAGGAAATTTACCTACGAGCAGTACTTC
NA	TRBV7-9	NA	TRBJ2-3	CASSLGRTEYTDTQYF	TGTGCCAGCAGCTTAGGGAGGACAGAATACACAGATACGCAGTATTTT
NA	TRBV6-1	NA	TRBJ2-7	CASSGRGLPYYEQYF	TGTGCCAGCAGTGGAAGGGGCCTCCCCTACTACGAGCAGTACTTC
NA	TRBV7-9	once	TRBJ1-1	CSSRHPPDTGGHTEAFF	TGTTCCAGCAGACATCCTCCAGACACGGGGGGCCACACTGAAGCTTTCTTT
NA	TRBV6-5	NA	TRBJ1-5	CASSYSKGGGQPQHF	TGTGCCAGCAGTTACTCGAAGGGGGGGGGTCAGCCCCAGCATTTT
TRBD2	TRBV2	few	TRBJ2-1	CASSEELAGLYNEQFF	TGTGCCAGCAGTGAAGAGTTAGCGGGCCTCTACAATGAGCAGTTCTTC
TRBD1	TRBV6-5	few	TRBJ1-2	CASSFFGTGPNYGYTF	TGTGCCAGCAGTTTCTTTGGGACAGGGCCTAACTATGGCTACACCTTC
TRBD2	TRBV7-9	NA	TRBJ2-3	CASSLASGSTDTQYF	TGTGCCAGCAGTTTGGCTAGCGGGAGTACGGATACGCAGTATTTT
NA	TRBV29-1	NA	TRBJ1-5	CSVRAGNQPQHF	TGCAGCGTTAGAGCGGGCAATCAGCCCCAGCATTTT
TRBD1	TRBV15	NA	TRBJ2-7	CATSMGQGRRNEQYF	TGTGCCACCAGCATGGGACAGGGAAGAAGAAACGAGCAGTACTTC
NA	TRBV27	NA	TRBJ1-5	CASSFRDNQPQHF	TGTGCCAGCAGTTTCCGGGACAATCAGCCCCAGCATTTT
NA	TRBV6-6	NA	TRBJ1-1	CASSSGTKNTEAFF	TGTGCCAGCAGCTCCGGGACAAAGAACACTGAAGCTTTCTTT
NA	TRBV7-9	NA	TRBJ1-2	CAADELGANYGYTF	TGTGCCGCAGACGAACTAGGAGCTAACTATGGCTACACCTTC
TRBD1	TRBV18	NA	TRBJ1-5	CASSPPTGNSNQPQHF	TGTGCCAGCTCACCACCGACAGGGAATAGCAATCAGCCCCAGCATTTT
NA	TRBV7-2	NA	TRBJ2-7	CASSGGGSTEQYF	TGTGCCAGCAGCGGAGGAGGCAGCACCGAGCAGTACTTC